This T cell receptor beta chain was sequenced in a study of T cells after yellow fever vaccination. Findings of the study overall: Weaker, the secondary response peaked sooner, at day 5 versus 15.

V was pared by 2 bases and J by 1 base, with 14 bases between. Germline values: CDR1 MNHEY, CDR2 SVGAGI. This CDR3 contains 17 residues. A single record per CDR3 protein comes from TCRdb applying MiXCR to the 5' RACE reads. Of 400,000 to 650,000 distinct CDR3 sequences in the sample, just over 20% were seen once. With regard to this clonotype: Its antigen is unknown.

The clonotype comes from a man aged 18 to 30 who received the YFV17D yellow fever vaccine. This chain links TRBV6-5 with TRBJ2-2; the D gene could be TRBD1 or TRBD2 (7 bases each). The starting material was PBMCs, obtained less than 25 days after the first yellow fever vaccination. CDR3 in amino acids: CASSYRGDRRNTGELFF. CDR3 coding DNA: TGTGCCAGCAGTTACCGGGGGGACAGAAGGAACACCGGGGAGCTGTTTTTT.